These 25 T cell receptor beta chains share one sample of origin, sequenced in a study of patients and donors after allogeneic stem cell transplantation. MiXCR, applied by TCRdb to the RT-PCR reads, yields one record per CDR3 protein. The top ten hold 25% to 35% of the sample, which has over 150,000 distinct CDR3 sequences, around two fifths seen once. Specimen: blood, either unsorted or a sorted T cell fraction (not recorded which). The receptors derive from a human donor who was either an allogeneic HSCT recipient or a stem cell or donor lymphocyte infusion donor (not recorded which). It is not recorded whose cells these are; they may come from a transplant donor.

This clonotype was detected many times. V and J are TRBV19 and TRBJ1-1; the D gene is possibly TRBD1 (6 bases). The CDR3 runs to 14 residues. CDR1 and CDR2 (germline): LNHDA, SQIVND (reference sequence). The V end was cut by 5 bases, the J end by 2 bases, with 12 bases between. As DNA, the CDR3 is TGTGCCAGTAGTTTCGGGACACCCAACACTGAAGCTTTCTTT. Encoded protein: CASSFGTPNTEAFF.

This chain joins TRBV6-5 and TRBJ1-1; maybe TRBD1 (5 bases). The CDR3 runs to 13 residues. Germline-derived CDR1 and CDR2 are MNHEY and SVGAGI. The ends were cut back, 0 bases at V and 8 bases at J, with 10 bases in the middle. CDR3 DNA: TGTGCCAGCAGTTACTCGGGGGAGTGGGAAGCTTTCTTT. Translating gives CASSYSGEWEAFF.

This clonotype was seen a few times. The DNA of the CDR3 is TGTGCCAGCAGTGTGGACGGCAATGAGCAGTTCTTC. Residues: CASSVDGNEQFF. The chain recombines TRBV12-3 or TRBV12-4 with TRBJ2-1; D gene uncertain. V lost 5 bases, J lost 6 bases, and 8 bases lay in between. The CDR3 is made up of 12 amino acids.

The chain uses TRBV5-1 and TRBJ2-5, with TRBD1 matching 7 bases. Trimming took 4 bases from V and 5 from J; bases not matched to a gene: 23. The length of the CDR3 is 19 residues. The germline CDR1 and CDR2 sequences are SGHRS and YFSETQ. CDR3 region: CASSLSDRPPENLVETQYF. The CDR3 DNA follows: TGCGCCAGCAGCCTTTCGGACAGGCCCCCGGAGAATTTGGTGGAGACCCAGTACTTC.

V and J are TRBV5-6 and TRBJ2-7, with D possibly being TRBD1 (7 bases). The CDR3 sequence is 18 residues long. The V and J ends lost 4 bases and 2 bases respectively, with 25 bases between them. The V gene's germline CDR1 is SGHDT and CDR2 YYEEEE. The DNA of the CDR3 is TGTGCCAGCAGCCCACAATTAGGAGGGGGCTGGCGGGCCTACGAGCAGTACTTC. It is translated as CASSPQLGGGWRAYEQYF.

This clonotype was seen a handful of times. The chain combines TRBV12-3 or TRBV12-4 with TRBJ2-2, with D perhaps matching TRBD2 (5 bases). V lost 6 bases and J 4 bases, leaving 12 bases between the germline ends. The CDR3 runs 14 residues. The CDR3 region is CASSASRGTGELFF. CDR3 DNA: TGTGCCAGCAGCGCCAGTCGGGGCACCGGGGAGCTGTTTTTT.

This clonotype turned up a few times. The CDR3 DNA is TGTGCCAGCATCGATGGGGGGGGCACTGAAGCTTTCTTT. Its translation is CASIDGGGTEAFF. The chain combines TRBV12-3 or TRBV12-4 with TRBJ1-1; D possibly corresponds to TRBD1 (5 bases). This CDR3 comprises 13 residues. V was cut by 7 bases and J by 4 bases, with 13 bases left in between.

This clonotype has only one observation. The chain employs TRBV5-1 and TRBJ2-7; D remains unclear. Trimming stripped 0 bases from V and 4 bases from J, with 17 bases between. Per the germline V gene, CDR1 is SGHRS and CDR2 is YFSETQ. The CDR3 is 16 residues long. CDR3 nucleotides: TGCGCCAGCAGCTTGGGGGGTGGATCCTTCTCTTACGAGCAGTACTTC. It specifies CASSLGGGSFSYEQYF.

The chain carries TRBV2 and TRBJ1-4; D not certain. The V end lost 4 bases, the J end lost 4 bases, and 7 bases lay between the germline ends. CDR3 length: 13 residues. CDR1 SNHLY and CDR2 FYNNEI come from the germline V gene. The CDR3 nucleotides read TGTGCCAGCAGTGTTGAAAGTAATGAAAAACTGTTTTTT. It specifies CASSVESNEKLFF.

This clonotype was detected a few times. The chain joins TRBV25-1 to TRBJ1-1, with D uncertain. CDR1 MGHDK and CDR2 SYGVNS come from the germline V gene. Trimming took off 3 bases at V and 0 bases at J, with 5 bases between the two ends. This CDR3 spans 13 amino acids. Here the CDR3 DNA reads TGTGCCAGCAGTGAGAGGGTGAACACTGAAGCTTTCTTT. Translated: CASSERVNTEAFF.

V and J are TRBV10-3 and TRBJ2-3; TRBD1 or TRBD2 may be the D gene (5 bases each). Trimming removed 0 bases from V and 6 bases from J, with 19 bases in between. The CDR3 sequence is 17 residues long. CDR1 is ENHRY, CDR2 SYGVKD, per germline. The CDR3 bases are TGTGCCATCAGTGAGTCATTGTGGGACCAAACAGTGGATACGCAGTATTTT. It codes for CAISESLWDQTVDTQYF.

In DNA, the CDR3 is TGTGCCAGCAGTTTACCGTCAGATACGCAGTATTTT. This sequence encodes CASSLPSDTQYF. The gene calls are TRBV28 and TRBJ2-3; D remains ambiguous. The V gene lost 2 bases and the J gene lost 4 bases, with 4 bases spanning the gap. Germline V gives CDR1 MDHEN, CDR2 SYDVKM. The CDR3 is 12 residues long.

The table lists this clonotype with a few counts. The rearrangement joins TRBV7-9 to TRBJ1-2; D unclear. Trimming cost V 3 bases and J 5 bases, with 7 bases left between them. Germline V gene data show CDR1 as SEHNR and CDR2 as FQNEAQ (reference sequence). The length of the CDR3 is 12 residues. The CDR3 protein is CASSFSLYGYTF. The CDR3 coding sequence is TGTGCCAGCAGCTTCTCACTTTATGGCTACACCTTC.

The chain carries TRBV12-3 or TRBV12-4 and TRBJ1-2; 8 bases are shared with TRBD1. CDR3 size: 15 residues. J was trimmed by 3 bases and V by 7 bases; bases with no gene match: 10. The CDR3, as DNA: TGTGCCAGCACCCAGATAGAGACAGGGGACTATGGCTACACCTTC. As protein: CASTQIETGDYGYTF.

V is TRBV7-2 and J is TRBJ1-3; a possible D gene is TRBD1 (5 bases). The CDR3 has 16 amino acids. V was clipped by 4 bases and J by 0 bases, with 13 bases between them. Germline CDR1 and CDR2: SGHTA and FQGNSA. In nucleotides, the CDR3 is TGTGCCAGCAGCTCATGGGGGGGTAGCTCTGGAAACACCATATATTTT. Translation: CASSSWGGSSGNTIYF.

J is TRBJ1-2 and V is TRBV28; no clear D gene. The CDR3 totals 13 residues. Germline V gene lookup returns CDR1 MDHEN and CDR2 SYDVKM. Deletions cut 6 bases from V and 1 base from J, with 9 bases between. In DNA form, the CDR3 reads TGTGCCAGCAGAACGACGCTTAACTATGGCTACACCTTC. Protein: CASRTTLNYGYTF.

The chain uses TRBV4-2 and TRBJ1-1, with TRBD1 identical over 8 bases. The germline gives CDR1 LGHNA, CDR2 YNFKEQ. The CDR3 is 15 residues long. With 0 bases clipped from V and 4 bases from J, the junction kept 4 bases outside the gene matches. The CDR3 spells CASSQDDRGGTEAFF. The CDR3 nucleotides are TGTGCCAGCAGCCAAGATGACAGGGGAGGCACTGAAGCTTTCTTT.

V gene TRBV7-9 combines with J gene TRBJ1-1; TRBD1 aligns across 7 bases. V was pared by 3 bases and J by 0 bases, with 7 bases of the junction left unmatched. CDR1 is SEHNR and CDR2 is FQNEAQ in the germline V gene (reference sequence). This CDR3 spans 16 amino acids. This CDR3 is CASSLRQGQMNTEAFF. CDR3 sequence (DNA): TGTGCCAGCAGCTTGAGGCAGGGACAGATGAACACTGAAGCTTTCTTT.

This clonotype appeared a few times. The CDR3 loop reads CASSLEGQPPYNEQFF. The CDR3 DNA sequence: TGCGCCAGCAGCTTGGAAGGGCAGCCCCCCTACAATGAGCAGTTCTTC. This chain connects TRBV5-1 to TRBJ2-1; the D is unclear. Trimming removed 0 bases from V and 2 bases from J, with 12 bases in between. CDR3 size: 16 residues. Germline-derived CDR1 and CDR2 are SGHRS and YFSETQ.

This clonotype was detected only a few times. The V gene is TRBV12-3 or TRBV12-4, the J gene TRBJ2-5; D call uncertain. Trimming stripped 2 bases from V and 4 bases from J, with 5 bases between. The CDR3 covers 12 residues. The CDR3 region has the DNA TGTGCCAGCAGTTTATTCGCAGAGACCCAGTACTTC. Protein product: CASSLFAETQYF.

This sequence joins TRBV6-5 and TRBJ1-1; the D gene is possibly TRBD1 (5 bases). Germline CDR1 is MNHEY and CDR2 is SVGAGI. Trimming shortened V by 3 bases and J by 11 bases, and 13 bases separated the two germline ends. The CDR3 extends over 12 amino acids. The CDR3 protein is CASSYGAPPAFF. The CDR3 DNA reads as TGTGCCAGCAGTTATGGGGCCCCTCCTGCTTTCTTT.

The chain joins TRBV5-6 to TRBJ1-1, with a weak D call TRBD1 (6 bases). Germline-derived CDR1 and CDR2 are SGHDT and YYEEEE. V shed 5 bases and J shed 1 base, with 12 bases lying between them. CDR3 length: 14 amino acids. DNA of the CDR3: TGTGCCAGCAGGCTCAGGGGACCGAACACTGAAGCTTTCTTT. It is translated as CASRLRGPNTEAFF.

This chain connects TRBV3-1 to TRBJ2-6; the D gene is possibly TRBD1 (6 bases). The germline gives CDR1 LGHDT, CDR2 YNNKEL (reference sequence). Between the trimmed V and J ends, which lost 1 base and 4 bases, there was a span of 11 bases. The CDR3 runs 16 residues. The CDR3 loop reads CASSQGTELGANVLTF. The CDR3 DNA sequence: TGTGCCAGCAGCCAAGGGACAGAACTGGGGGCCAACGTCCTGACTTTC. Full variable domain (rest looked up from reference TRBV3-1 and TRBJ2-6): DTAVSQTPKYLVTQMGNDKSIKCEQNLGHDTMYWYKQDSKKFLKIMFSYNNKELIINETVPNRFSPKSPDKAHLNLHINSLELGDSAVYFCASSQGTELGANVLTFGAGSRLTVL.

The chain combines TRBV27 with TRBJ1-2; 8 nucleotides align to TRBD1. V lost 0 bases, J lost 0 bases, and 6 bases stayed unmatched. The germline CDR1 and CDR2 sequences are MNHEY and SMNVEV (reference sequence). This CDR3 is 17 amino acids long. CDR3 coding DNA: TGTGCCAGCAGTTTATCGACTAGACAGGGGACTAACTATGGCTACACCTTC. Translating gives CASSLSTRQGTNYGYTF.

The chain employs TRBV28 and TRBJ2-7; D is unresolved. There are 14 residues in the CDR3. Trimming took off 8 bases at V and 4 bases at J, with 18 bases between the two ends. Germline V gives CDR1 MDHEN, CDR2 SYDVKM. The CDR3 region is CASRFRSAQYEQYF. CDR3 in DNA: TGTGCCAGCCGCTTCAGATCGGCCCAGTACGAGCAGTACTTC.